The T cell receptor (beta chain) described here comes from a study of T cells after yellow fever vaccination. Trimming took off 9 bases at V and 8 bases at J, with 19 bases between the two ends. CDR3 length: 14 amino acids. This clonotype came up a few times. The antigen remains undetermined. The study, taken as a whole, reports: Subsequent booster samples again held most clones from primary vaccination (just under 98% CD4, just under 90% CD8). Weaker in magnitude, the secondary response showed a faster peak on day 5 versus 15.

One entry per CDR3 protein, called by TCRdb with MiXCR from the 5' RACE reads. The sample lists roughly 350,000 distinct CDR3 sequences; approximately 4% were seen once. The clonotype was recovered from a man younger than 35 who received the YFV17D yellow fever vaccine. The input for sequencing was PBMCs, taken 5 days after the yellow fever booster vaccination. The V and J genes are TRBV12-3 or TRBV12-4 and TRBJ1-4; possible D gene TRBD1, 6 bases. In nucleotides, the CDR3 is TGTGCCAGTTCCCCGGGGGCCGGACTCGAAAAACTGTTTTTT. It translates to CASSPGAGLEKLFF.